This entry is about one T cell receptor (beta chain). This sample is part of a study of blood T cell repertoires in COVID-19. In the study overall: Spain, Italy and the United States supplied samples that represented acute and convalescent COVID-19. PBMCs, B-cell-depleted T cells, or T cells were the source of the cDNA or gDNA that made up the material.

The CDR3 runs to 16 residues. V was clipped by 1 base and J by 6 bases; unmatched bases: 7. Germline CDR1 and CDR2: SGHDT and YYEEEE. In the authors' workflow: Using reference gene primer amplification, nucleated cell counts were estimated. TCRdb's copy holds only in-frame clones and misses some; the assay was immunoSEQ multiplex PCR. Clone size and the V and J calls come from that table; the DNA yielded D and trimming. The sample has some 160,000 clones, 88% seen once. The rearrangement uses TRBV5-6 and TRBJ2-3, with 11 bases that match TRBD2. This TCR was sampled from a man between 50 and 59 years old who had recovered from COVID-19. Sequencing was done on a sample of peripheral blood. The DNA for the CDR3 is TGTGCCAGCAGCTTGACTAGCGGGGGAGACCTGGATACGCAGTATTTT. It translates to CASSLTSGGDLDTQYF.